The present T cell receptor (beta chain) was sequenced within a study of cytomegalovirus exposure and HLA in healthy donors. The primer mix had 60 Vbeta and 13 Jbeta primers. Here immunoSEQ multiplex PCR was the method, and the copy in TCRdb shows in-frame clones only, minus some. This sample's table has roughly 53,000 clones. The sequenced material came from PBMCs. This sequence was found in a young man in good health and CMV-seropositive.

This CDR3 reads CASSKGGPDNEQFF. CDR3 DNA sequence: TGTGCCAGCAGCAAGGGAGGGCCAGACAATGAGCAGTTCTTC. The chain couples TRBV7-2 to TRBJ2-1; 7 nucleotides match TRBD2. Germline lookup yields CDR1 SGHTA and CDR2 FQGNSA. The CDR3 has 14 residues. Germline trimming cut 5 bases from V and 5 bases from J; bases unmatched to any gene: 6.